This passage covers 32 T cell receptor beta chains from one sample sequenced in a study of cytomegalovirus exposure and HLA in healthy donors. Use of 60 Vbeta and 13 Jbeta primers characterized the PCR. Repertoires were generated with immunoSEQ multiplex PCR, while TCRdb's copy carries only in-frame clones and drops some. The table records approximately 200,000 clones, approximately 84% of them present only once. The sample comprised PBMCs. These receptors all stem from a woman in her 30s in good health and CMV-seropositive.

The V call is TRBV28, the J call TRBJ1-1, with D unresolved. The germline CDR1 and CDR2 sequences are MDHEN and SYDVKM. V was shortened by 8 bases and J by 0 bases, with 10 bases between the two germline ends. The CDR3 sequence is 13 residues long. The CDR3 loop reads CASPRHLNTEAFF. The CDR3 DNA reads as TGTGCCAGCCCCCGCCACTTGAACACTGAAGCTTTCTTT.

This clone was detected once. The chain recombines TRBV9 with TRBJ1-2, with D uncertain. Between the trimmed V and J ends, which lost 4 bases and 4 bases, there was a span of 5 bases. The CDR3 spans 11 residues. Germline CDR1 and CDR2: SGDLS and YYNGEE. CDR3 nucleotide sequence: TGTGCCAGCAGCACATTCTATGGCTACACCTTC. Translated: CASSTFYGYTF.

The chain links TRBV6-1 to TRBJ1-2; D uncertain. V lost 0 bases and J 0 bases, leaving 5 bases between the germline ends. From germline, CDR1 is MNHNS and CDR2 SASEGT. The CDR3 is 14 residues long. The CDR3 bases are TGTGCCAGCAGTGAAGCGTTAGCTAACTATGGCTACACCTTC. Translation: CASSEALANYGYTF.

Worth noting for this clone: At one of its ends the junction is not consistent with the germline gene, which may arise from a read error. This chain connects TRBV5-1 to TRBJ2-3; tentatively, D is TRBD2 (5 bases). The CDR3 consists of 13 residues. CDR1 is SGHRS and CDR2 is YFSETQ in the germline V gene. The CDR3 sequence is CASSPNGGPTSPF. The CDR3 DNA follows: TGCGCCAGCAGCCCTAATGGAGGCCCCACCAGCCCCTTT.

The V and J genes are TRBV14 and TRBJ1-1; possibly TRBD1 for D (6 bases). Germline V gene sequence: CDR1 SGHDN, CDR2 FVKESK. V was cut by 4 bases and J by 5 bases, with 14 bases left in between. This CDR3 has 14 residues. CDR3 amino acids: CASSLLRGSTEAFF. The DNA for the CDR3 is TGTGCCAGCAGCCTCCTCAGGGGTTCGACTGAAGCTTTCTTT.

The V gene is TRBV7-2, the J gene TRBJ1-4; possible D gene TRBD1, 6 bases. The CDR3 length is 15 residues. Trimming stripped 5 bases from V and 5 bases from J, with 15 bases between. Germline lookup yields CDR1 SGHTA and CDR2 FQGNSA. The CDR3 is CASSVNRAQNEKLFF. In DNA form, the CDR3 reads TGTGCCAGCAGCGTTAACAGGGCTCAAAATGAAAAACTGTTTTTT.

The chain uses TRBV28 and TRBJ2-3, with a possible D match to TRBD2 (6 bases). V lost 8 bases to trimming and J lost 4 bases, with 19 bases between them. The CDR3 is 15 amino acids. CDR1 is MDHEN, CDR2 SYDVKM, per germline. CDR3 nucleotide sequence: TGTGCCAGCCATAGGAGTAGCGGACGGGCAGATACGCAGTATTTT. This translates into CASHRSSGRADTQYF.

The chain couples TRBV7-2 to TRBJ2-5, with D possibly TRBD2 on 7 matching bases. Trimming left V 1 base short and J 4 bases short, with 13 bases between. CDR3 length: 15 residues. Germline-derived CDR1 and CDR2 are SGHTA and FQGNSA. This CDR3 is CASSLVGGRAETQYF. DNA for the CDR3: TGTGCCAGCAGCTTAGTCGGGGGGCGAGCAGAGACCCAGTACTTC.

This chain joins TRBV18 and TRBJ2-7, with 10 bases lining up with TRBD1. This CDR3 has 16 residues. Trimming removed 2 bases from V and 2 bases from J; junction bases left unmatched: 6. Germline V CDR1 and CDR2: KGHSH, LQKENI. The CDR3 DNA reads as TGTGCCAGCTCACCAACCCCAGGACAGGGGGCCTACGAGCAGTACTTC. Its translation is CASSPTPGQGAYEQYF. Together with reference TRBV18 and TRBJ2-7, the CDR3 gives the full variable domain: NAGVMQNPRHLVRRRGQEARLRCSPMKGHSHVYWYRQLPEEGLKFMVYLQKENIIDESGMPKERFSAEFPKEGPSILRIQQVVRGDSAAYFCASSPTPGQGAYEQYFGPGTRLTVT.

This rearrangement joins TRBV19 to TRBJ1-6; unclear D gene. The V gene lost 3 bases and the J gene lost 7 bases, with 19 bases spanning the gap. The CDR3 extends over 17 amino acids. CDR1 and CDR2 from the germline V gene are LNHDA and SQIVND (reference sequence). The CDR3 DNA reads TGTGCCAGTAGTATGGTCGCAGGCCCCGCGGGAAATTCACCCCTCCACTTT. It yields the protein CASSMVAGPAGNSPLHF.

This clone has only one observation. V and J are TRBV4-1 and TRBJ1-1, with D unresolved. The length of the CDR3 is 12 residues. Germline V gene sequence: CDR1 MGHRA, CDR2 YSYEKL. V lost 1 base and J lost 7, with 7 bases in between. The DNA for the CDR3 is TGCGCCAGCAGCCAAGCGCTCGGTGAAGCTTTCTTT. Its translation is CASSQALGEAFF.

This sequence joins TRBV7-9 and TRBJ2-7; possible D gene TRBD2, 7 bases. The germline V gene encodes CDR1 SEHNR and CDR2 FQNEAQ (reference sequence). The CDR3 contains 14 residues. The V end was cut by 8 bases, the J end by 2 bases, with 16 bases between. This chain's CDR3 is CASGRGGLPYEQYF. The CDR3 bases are TGTGCCAGCGGACGCGGGGGCCTCCCCTACGAGCAGTACTTC.

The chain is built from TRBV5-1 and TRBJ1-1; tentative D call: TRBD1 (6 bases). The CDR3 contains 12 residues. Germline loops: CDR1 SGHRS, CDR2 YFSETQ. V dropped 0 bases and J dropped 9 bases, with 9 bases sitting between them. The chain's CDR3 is CASSLEGQKAFF. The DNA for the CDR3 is TGCGCCAGCAGCTTGGAAGGACAGAAAGCTTTCTTT. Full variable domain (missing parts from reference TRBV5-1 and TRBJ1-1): KAGVTQTPRYLIKTRGQQVTLSCSPISGHRSVSWYQQTPGQGLQFLFEYFSETQRNKGNFPGRFSGRQFSNSRSEMNVSTLELGDSALYLCASSLEGQKAFFGQGTRLTVV.

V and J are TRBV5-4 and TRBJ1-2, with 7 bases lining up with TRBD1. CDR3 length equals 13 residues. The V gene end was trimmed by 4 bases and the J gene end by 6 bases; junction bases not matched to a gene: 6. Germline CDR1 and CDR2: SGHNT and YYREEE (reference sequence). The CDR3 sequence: CASSPGQTNGYTF. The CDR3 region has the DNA TGTGCCAGCAGCCCGGGACAGACCAATGGCTACACCTTC.

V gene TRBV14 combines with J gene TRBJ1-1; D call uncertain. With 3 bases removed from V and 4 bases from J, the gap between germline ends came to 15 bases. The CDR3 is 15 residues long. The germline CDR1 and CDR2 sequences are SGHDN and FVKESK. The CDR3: CASSHRSVGPTEAFF. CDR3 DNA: TGTGCCAGCAGCCACCGCTCCGTTGGGCCCACTGAAGCTTTCTTT.

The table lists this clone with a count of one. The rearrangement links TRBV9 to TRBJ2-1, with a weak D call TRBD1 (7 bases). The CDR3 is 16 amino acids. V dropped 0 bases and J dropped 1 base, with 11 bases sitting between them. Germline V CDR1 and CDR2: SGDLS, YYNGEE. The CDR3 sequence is CASSVAGGISYNEQFF. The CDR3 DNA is TGTGCCAGCAGCGTAGCAGGGGGGATTTCCTACAATGAGCAGTTCTTC.

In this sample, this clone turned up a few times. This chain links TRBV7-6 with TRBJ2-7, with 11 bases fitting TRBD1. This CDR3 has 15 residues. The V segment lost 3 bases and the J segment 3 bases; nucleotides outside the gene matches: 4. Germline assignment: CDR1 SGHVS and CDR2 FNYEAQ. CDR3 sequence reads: CASSLGQGELYEQYF. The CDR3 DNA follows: TGTGCCAGCAGCTTGGGACAGGGGGAACTCTACGAGCAGTACTTC. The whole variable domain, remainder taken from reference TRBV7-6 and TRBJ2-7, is GAGVSQSPRYKVTKRGQDVALRCDPISGHVSLYWYRQALGQGPEFLTYFNYEAQQDKSGLPNDRFSAERPEGSISTLTIQRTEQRDSAMYRCASSLGQGELYEQYFGPGTRLTVT.

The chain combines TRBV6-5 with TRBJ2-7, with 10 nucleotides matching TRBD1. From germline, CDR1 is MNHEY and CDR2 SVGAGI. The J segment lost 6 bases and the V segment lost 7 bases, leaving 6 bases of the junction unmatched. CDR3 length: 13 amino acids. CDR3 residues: CASKAGTGVEQYF. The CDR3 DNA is TGTGCCAGCAAGGCCGGGACAGGGGTCGAGCAGTACTTC.

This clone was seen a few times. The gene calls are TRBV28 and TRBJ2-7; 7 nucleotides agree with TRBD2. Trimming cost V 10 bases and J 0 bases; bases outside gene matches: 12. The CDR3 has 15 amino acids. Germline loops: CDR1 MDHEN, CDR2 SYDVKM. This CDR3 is CATEQAGLFSYEQYF. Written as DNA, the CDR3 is TGTGCCACCGAACAAGCGGGACTTTTCTCCTACGAGCAGTACTTC.

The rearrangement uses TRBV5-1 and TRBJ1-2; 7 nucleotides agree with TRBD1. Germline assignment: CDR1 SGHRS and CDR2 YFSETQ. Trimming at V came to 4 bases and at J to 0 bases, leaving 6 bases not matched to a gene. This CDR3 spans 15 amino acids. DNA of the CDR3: TGCGCCAGCAGCGCTACAGGGGTAGCTAACTATGGCTACACCTTC. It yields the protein CASSATGVANYGYTF.

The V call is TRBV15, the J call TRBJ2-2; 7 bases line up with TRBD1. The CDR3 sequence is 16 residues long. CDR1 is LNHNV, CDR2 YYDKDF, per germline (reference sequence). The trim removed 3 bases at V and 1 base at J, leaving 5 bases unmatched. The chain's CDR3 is CATSSGRTGNTGELFF. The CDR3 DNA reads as TGTGCCACCAGCAGTGGACGGACAGGGAACACCGGGGAGCTGTTTTTT.

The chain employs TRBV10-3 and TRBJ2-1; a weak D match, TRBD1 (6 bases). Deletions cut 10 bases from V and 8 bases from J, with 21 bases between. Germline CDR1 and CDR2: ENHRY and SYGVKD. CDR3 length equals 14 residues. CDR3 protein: CATSPDLGGDEQFF. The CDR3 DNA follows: TGTGCCACCTCTCCGGACTTAGGGGGAGATGAGCAGTTCTTC.

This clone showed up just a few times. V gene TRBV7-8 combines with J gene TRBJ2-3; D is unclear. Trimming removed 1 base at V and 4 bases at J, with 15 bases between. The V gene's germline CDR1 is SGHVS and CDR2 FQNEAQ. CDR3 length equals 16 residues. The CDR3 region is CASSLDSRLISDTQYF. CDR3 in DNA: TGTGCCAGCAGCTTAGATAGCCGGTTAATCTCAGATACGCAGTATTTT.

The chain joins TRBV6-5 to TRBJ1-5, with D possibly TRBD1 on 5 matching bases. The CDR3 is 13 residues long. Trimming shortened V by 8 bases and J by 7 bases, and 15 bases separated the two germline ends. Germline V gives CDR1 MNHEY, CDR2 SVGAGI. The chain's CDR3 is CASAGGGRQPQHF. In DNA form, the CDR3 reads TGTGCCAGCGCCGGGGGAGGGAGACAGCCCCAGCATTTT.

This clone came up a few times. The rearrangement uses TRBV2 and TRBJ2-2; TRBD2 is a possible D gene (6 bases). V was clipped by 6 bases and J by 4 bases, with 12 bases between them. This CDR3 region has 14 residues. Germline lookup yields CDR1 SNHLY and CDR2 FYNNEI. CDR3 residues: CASSGGYSTGELFF. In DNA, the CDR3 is TGTGCCAGCAGCGGAGGGTATAGCACCGGGGAGCTGTTTTTT.

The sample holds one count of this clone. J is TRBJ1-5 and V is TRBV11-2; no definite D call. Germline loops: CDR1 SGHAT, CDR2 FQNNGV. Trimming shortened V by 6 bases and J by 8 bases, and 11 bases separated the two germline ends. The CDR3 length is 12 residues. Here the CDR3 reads CASRQPPEPQHF. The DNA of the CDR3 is TGTGCCAGCAGACAACCCCCTGAGCCCCAGCATTTT.

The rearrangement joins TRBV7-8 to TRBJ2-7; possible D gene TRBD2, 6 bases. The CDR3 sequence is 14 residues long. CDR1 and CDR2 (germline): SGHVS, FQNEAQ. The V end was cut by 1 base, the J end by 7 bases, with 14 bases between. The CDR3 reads CASSLGGLAWEQYF. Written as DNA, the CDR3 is TGTGCCAGCAGCTTAGGAGGGCTAGCGTGGGAGCAGTACTTC.

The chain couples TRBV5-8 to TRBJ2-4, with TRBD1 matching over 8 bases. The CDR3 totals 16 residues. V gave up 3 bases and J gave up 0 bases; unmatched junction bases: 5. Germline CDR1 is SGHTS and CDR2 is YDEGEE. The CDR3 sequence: CASSSPQGEAKNIQYF. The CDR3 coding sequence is TGTGCCAGCAGCTCACCACAGGGGGAAGCCAAAAACATTCAGTACTTC.

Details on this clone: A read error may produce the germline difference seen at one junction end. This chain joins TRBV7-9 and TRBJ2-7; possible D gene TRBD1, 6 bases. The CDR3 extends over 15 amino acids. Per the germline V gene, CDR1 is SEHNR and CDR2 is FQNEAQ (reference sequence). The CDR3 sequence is CSSSLEGGVSYEQYF. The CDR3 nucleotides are TGTTCCAGCAGCCTGGAAGGGGGAGTCTCCTACGAGCAGTACTTC.

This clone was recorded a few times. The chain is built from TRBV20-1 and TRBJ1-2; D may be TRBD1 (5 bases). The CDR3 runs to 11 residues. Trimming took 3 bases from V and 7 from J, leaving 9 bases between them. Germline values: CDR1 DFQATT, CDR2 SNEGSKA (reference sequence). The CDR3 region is CSASLRGGYTF. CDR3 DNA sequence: TGCAGTGCTAGCCTAAGGGGTGGCTACACCTTC.

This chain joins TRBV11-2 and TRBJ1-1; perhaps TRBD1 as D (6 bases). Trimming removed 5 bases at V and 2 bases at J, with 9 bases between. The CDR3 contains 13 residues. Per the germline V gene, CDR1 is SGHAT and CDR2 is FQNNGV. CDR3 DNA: TGTGCCAGCAGCAGGGACACTAACACTGAAGCTTTCTTT. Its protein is CASSRDTNTEAFF. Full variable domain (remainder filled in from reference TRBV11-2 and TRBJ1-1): EAGVAQSPRYKIIEKRQSVAFWCNPISGHATLYWYQQILGQGPKLLIQFQNNGVVDDSQLPKDRFSAERLKGVDSTLKIQPAKLEDSAVYLCASSRDTNTEAFFGQGTRLTVV.

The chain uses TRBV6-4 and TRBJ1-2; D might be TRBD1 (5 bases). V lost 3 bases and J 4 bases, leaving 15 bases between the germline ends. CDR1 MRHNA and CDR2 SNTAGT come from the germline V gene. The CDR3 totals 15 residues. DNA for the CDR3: TGTGCCAGCAGTGAAACAGTCGACAGAGTCTATGGCTACACCTTC. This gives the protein CASSETVDRVYGYTF.